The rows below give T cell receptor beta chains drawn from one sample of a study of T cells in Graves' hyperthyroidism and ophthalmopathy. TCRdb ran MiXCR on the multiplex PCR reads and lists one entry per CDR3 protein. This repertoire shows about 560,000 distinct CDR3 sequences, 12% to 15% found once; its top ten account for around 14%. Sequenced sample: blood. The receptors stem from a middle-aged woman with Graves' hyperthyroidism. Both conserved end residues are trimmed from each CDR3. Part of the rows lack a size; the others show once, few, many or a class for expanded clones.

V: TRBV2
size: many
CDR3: ASSEGWNTEAF

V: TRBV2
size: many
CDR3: ASGTSGGSLLQY

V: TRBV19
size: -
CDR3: ASSLAGLGPNEQF

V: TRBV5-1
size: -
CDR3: ASSLAGTNSPLH

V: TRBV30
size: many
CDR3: AWSVDSLGEQY

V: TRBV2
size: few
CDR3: ANSENSESYEQY

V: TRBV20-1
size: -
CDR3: SARARVEEQF

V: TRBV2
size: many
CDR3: ASSTTEYYNEQF

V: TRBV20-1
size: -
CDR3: SARPGHEQF

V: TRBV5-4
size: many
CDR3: ASSQDRVYEQF

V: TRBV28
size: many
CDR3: ASSLLVRTSGDEQY

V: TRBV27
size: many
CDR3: ASSPQPGLAYEQY

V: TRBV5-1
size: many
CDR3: ASSFTQVTDTQY

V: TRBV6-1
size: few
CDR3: ASRPRSAFSIQRGY

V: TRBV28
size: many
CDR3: ASSSVRGSYEQY

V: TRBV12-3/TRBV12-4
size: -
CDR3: ASSQRRDTEAF

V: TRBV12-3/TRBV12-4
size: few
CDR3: ASSWGITGALVSTNEKLF

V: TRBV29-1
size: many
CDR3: SVVGPDTGLWEQY

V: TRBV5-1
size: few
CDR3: ASSLTEQYTEAF

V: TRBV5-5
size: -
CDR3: ASSLDSMPGQGNYGYT

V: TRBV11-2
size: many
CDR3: ASSAYRGSNTEAF

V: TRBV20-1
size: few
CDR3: SARGAEAGSYNEQF

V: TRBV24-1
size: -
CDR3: ATSDPTGSSSGANVLT

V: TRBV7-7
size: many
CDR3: ASSVGPPGTDTQY

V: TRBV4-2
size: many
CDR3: ASSQDGPGRALTDTQY

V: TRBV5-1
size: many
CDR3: ASSQTDNEQF

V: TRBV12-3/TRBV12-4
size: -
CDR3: ASSLAQGLAGGRDTQY

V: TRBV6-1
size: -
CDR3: ASSHPGQGTGEQY

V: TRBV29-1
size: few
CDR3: SVGGAGYEAF

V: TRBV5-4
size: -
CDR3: ASSSGQGAANEQF

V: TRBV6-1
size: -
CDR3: ASSEEGIPYYNEQF

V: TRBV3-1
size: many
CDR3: ASSPNPTGVYGYT